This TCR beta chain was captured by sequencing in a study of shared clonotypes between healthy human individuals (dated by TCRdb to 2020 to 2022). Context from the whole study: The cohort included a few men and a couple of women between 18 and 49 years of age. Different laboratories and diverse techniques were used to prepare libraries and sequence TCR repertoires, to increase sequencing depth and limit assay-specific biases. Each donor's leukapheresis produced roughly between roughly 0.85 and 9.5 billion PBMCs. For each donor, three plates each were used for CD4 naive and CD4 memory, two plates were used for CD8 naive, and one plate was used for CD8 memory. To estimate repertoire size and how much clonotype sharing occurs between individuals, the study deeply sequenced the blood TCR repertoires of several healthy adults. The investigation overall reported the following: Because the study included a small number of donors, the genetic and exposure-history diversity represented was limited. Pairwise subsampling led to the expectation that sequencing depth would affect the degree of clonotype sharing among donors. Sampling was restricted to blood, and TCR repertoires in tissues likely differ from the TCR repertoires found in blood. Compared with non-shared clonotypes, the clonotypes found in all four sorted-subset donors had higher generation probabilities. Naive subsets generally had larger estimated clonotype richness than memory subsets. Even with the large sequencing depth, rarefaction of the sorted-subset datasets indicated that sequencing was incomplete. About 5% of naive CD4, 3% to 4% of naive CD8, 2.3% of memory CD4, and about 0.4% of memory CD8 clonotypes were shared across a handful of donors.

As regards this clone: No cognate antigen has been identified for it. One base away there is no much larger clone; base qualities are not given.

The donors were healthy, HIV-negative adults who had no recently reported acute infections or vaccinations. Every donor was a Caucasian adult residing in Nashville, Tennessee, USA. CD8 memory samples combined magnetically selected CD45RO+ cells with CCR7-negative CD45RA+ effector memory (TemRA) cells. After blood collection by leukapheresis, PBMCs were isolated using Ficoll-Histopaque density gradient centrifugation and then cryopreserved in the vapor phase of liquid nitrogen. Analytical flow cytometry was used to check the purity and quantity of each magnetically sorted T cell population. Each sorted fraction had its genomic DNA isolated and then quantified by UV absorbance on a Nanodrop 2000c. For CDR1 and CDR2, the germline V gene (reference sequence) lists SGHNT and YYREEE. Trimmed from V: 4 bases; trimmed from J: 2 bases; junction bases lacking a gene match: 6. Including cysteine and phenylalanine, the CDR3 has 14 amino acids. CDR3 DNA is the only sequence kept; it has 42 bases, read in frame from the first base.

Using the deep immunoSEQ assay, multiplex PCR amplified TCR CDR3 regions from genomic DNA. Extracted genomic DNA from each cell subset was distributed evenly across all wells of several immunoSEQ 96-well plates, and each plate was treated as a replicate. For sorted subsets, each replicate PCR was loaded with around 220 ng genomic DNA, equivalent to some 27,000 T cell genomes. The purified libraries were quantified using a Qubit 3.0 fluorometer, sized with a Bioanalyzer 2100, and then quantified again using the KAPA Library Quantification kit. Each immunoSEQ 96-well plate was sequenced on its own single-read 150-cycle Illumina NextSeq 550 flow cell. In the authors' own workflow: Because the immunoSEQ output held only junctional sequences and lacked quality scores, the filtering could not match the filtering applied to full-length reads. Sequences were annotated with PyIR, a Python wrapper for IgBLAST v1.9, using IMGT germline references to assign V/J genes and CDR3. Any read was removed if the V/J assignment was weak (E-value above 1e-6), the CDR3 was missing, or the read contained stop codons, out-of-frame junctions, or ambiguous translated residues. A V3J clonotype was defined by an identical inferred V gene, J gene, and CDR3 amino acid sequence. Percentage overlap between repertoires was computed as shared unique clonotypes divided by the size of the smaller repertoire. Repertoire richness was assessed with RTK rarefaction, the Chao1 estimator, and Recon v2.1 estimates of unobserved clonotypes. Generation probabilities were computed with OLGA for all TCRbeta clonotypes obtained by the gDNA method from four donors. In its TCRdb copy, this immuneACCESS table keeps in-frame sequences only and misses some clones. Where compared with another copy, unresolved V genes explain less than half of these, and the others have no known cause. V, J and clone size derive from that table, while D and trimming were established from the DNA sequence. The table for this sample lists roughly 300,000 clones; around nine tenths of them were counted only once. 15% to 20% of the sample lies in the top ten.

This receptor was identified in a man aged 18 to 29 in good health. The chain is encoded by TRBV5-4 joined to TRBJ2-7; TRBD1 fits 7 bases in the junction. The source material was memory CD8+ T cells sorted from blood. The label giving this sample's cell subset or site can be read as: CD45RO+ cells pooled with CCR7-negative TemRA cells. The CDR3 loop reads CASSPTGTAYEQYF. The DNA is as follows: TGTGCCAGCAGCCCAACCGGGACAGCCTACGAGCAGTACTTC.